This T cell receptor (beta chain) was documented in a study of blood T cell repertoires in COVID-19. Study-wide background: T cells, B-cell-depleted T cells, or PBMCs supplied cDNA or gDNA.

Only in-frame clones appear in the TCRdb table, and some are missing; sequencing was by immunoSEQ multiplex PCR. Seen here are approximately 210,000 clones, roughly 80% observed once, and the top ten hold less than 20%. V shed 4 bases and J shed 2 bases, with 16 bases lying between them. CDR3 length: 16 residues. Looked up from germline, CDR1 is MNHEY and CDR2 is SVGEGT. Sequenced material: peripheral blood. This chain uses TRBV6-2 or TRBV6-3 with TRBJ2-3, with D possibly being TRBD1 (6 bases). This clonotype was obtained from a man aged 25-45 years with active or convalescent COVID-19. The CDR3 sequence: CASSSILTGSTDTQYF. The DNA of the CDR3 is TGTGCCAGCAGTTCCATCCTAACAGGGTCCACAGATACGCAGTATTTT.